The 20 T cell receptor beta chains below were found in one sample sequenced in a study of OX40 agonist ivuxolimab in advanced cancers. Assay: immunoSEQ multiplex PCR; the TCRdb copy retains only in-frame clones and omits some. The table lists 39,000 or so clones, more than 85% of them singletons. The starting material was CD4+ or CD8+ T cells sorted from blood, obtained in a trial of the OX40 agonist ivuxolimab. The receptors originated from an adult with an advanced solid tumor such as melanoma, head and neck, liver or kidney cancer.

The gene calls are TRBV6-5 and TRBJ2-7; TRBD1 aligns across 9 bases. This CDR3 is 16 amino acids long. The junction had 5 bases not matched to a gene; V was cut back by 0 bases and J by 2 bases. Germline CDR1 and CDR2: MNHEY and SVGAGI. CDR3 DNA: TGTGCCAGCAGTTACTCGAGGGACAGGGCGACCTACGAGCAGTACTTC. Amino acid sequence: CASSYSRDRATYEQYF.

The DNA of the CDR3 is TGTGCCAGTAGTATAGTTGCGGACTCCTACGAGCAGTACTTC. Translating gives CASSIVADSYEQYF. V usage is TRBV19 and J usage is TRBJ2-7; D is uncertain. The CDR3 consists of 14 residues. The V end lost 1 base, the J end lost 0 bases, and 7 bases lay between the germline ends. From germline, CDR1 is LNHDA and CDR2 SQIVND (reference sequence).

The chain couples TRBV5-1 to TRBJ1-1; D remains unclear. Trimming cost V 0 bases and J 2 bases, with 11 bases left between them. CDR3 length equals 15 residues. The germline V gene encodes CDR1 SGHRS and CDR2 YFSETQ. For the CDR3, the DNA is TGCGCCAGCAGCTTGGAGGCCCGGGGTAACACTGAAGCTTTCTTT. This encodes CASSLEARGNTEAFF.

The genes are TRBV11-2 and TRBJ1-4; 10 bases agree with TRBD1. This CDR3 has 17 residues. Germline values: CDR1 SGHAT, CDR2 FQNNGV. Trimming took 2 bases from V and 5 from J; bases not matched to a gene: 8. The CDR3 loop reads CASSLWLGQGKNEKLFF. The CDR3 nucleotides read TGTGCCAGCAGCTTATGGTTGGGACAGGGGAAGAATGAAAAACTGTTTTTT. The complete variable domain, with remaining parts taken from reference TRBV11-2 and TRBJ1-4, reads EAGVAQSPRYKIIEKRQSVAFWCNPISGHATLYWYQQILGQGPKLLIQFQNNGVVDDSQLPKDRFSAERLKGVDSTLKIQPAKLEDSAVYLCASSLWLGQGKNEKLFFGSGTQLSVL.

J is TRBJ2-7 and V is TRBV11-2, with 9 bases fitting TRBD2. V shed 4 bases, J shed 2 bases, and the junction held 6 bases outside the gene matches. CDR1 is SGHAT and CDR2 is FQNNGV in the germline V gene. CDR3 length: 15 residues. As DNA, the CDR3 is TGTGCCAGCAGCTCACTAGCGGGCCTCACCTACGAGCAGTACTTC. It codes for CASSSLAGLTYEQYF.

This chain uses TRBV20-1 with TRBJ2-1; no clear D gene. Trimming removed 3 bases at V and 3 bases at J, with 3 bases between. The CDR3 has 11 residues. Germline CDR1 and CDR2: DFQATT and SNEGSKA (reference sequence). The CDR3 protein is CSASLYNEQFF. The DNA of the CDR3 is TGCAGTGCTAGTCTCTACAATGAGCAGTTCTTC.

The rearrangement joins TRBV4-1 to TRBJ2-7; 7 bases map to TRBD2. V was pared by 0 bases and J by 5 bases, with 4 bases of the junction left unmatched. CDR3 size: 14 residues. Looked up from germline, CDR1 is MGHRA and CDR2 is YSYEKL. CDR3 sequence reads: CASSQDPSGNEQYF. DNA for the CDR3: TGCGCCAGCAGCCAAGATCCAAGCGGGAACGAGCAGTACTTC.

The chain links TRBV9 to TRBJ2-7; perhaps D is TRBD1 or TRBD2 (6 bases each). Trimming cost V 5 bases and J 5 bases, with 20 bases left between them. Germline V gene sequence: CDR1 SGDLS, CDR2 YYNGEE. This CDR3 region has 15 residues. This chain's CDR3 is CASSGGLVLSHEQYF. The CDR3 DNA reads TGTGCCAGCAGTGGGGGGCTGGTTCTGTCGCACGAGCAGTACTTC.

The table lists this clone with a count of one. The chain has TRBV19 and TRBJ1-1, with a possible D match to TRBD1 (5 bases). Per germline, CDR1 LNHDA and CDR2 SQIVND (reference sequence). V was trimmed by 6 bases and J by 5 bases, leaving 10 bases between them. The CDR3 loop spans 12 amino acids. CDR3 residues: CASSPGATEAFF. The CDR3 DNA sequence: TGTGCCAGTAGCCCCGGGGCGACTGAAGCTTTCTTT.

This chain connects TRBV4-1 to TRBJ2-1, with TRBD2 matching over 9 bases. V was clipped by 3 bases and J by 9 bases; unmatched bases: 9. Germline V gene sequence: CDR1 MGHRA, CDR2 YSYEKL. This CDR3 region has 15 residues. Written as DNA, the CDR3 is TGCGCCAGCAGCCATGTAGCGGGAGAGGTCAGTGAGCAGTTCTTC. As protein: CASSHVAGEVSEQFF.

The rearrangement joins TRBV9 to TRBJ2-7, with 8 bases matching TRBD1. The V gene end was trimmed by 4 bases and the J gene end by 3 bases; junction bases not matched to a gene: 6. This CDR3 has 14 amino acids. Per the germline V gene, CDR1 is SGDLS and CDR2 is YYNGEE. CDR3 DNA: TGTGCCAGCAGCTCCGGGACAGGACTCTACGAGCAGTACTTC. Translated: CASSSGTGLYEQYF.

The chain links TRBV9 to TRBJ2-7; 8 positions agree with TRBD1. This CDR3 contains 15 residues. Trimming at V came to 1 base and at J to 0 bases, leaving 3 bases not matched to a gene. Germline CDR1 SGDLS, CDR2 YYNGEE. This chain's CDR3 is CASSVTGQASYEQYF. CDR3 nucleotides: TGTGCCAGCAGCGTAACGGGACAGGCCTCCTACGAGCAGTACTTC.

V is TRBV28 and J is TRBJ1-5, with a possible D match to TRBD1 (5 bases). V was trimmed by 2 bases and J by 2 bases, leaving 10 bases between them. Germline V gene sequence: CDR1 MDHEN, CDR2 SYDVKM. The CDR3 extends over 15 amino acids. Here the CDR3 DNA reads TGTGCCAGCAGTTTACTGCAGGGTGGCAATCAGCCCCAGCATTTT. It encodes CASSLLQGGNQPQHF. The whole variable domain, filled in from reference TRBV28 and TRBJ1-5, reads DVKVTQSSRYLVKRTGEKVFLECVQDMDHENMFWYRQDPGLGLRLIYFSYDVKMKEKGDIPEGYSVSREKKERFSLILESASTNQTSMYLCASSLLQGGNQPQHFGDGTRLSIL.

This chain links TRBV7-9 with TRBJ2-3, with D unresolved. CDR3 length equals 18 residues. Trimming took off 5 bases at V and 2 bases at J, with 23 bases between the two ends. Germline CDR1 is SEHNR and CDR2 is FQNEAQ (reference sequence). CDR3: CASSPRVGGPPFTDTQYF. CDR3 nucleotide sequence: TGTGCCAGCAGCCCCCGGGTCGGCGGACCGCCCTTCACAGATACGCAGTATTTT.

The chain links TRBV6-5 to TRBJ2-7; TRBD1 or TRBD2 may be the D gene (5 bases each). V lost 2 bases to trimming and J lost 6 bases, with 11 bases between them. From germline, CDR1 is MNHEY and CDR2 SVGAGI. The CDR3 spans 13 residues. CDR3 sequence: CASSYGTPGEQYF. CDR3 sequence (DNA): TGTGCCAGCAGTTACGGGACCCCGGGCGAGCAGTACTTC.

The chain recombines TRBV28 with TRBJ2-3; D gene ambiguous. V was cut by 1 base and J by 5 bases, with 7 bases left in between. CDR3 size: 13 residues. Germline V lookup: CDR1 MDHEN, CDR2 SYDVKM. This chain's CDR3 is CASSLYALDTQYF. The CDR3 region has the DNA TGTGCCAGCAGTTTATATGCCCTAGATACGCAGTATTTT.

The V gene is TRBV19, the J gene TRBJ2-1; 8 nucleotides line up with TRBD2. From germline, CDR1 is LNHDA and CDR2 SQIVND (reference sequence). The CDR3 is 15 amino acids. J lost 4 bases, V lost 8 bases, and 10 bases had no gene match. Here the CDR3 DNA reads TGTGCCAGTTCCAGCGGGAGTTCCCCTTACAATGAGCAGTTCTTC. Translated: CASSSGSSPYNEQFF.

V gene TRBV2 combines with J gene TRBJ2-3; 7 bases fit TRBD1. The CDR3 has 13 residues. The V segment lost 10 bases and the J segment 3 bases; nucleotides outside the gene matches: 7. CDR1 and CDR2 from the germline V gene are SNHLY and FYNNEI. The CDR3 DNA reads TGTGCCATGACCGGGACAGAAACAGATACGCAGTATTTT. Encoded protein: CAMTGTETDTQYF.

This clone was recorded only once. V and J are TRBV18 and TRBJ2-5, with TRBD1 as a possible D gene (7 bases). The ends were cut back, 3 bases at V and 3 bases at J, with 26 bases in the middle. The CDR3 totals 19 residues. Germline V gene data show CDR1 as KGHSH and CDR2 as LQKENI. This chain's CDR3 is CASSPSTPGAGGTEETQYF. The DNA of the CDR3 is TGTGCCAGCTCACCTAGTACGCCCGGGGCAGGGGGGACCGAAGAGACCCAGTACTTC.

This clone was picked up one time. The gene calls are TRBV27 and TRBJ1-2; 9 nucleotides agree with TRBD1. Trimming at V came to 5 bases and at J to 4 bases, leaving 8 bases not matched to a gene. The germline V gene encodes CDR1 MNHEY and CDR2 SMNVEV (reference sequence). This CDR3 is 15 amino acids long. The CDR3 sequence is CASSPGTGILYGYTF. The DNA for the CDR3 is TGTGCCAGCAGTCCCGGGACAGGGATACTCTATGGCTACACCTTC.